The 2 T cell receptor beta chains given below trace back to one sample, sequenced in a study of beta chain features in type 1 diabetes. Whole-study results and caveats: All four CD4+ subsets from Type 1 diabetes patients carried moderately but significantly shorter TCRB CDR3s.

Their cognate antigens are unknown. Expressed TCRB transcripts were sequenced because the entire RNA isolate underwent reverse transcription. Profiling relied on immunoSEQ multiplex PCR, and the TCRdb table lists in-frame clones only, not all of them. The repertoire holds about 650,000 clones, around 12% seen once, with more than 0.1% in the top ten. The sample comprised naive CD4+ T cells from blood. These receptor sequences come from a man between 25 and 39 years old with type 1 diabetes.

The rearrangement joins TRBV2 to TRBJ2-7; unclear D gene. Trimming pared 10 bases from V and 1 base from J, leaving 8 bases between. The CDR3 contains 11 residues. CDR1 is SNHLY and CDR2 is FYNNEI in the germline V gene. CDR3 in DNA: TGTGCCACGGGTCGATCCTACGAGCAGTACTTC. As protein: CATGRSYEQYF.

The rearrangement uses TRBV7-9 and TRBJ2-5; D remains ambiguous. The germline V gene has CDR1 SEHNR and CDR2 FQNEAQ (reference sequence). The CDR3 is 14 amino acids. The V and J ends lost 8 bases and 1 base respectively, with 14 bases between them. CDR3 region: CASQNLDGQETQYF. In DNA, the CDR3 is TGTGCCAGCCAAAACCTGGACGGCCAAGAGACCCAGTACTTC.